A single sample gave rise to the 13 T cell receptor beta chains below, sequenced in a study of cytomegalovirus exposure and HLA in healthy donors. Libraries were prepared by immunoSEQ multiplex PCR; TCRdb keeps only in-frame clonotypes and omits some of them. The sample consists of 300,000 to 400,000 clones, approximately 88% of them appearing once. Sequences were obtained from PBMCs. Every receptor here comes from a young man in good health and CMV-seronegative.

The rearrangement uses TRBV2 and TRBJ1-1, with D unresolved. The germline V and J ends were trimmed by 0 bases and 1 base, with 9 bases remaining between them. CDR3 length: 15 amino acids. CDR1 and CDR2 (germline): SNHLY, FYNNEI. The CDR3 protein is CASSEAVGRNTEAFF. CDR3 DNA sequence: TGTGCCAGCAGTGAAGCGGTAGGGAGGAACACTGAAGCTTTCTTT.

V is TRBV4-1 and J is TRBJ1-2, with D possibly being TRBD1 (5 bases). This CDR3 contains 16 residues. The V gene's germline CDR1 is MGHRA and CDR2 YSYEKL. The ends were cut back, 0 bases at V and 0 bases at J, with 11 bases in the middle. For the CDR3, the DNA is TGCGCCAGCAGCCAAGAAGGGCGGGGGACTAACTATGGCTACACCTTC. Protein product: CASSQEGRGTNYGYTF.

The chain uses TRBV5-6 and TRBJ1-3; 9 bases agree with TRBD1. V was pared by 2 bases and J by 0 bases, with 3 bases of the junction left unmatched. The length of the CDR3 is 16 residues. Germline V gives CDR1 SGHDT, CDR2 YYEEEE. CDR3 residues: CASSFGTGFSGNTIYF. The CDR3 coding sequence is TGTGCCAGCAGCTTTGGGACAGGGTTCTCTGGAAACACCATATATTTT.

This chain connects TRBV7-9 to TRBJ2-3; 8 bases map to TRBD2. V dropped 5 bases and J dropped 0; count of bases not matched to a gene: 7. Germline V lookup: CDR1 SEHNR, CDR2 FQNEAQ (reference sequence). The CDR3 consists of 16 residues. This CDR3 is CASSLLLAVSTDTQYF. For the CDR3, the DNA is TGTGCCAGCAGCCTACTACTAGCGGTGAGCACAGATACGCAGTATTTT. Supplemented by reference TRBV7-9 and TRBJ2-3, the full variable domain reads DTGVSQNPRHKITKRGQNVTFRCDPISEHNRLYWYRQTLGQGPEFLTYFQNEAQLEKSRLLSDRFSAERPKGSFSTLEIQRTEQGDSAMYLCASSLLLAVSTDTQYFGPGTRLTVL.

This sequence joins TRBV27 and TRBJ2-3; D possibly corresponds to TRBD2 (6 bases). Germline V gene lookup returns CDR1 MNHEY and CDR2 SMNVEV (reference sequence). The CDR3 sequence is 16 residues long. V lost 1 base and J 4 bases, leaving 15 bases between the germline ends. The CDR3: CASSLWVGGAADTQYF. CDR3 coding DNA: TGTGCCAGCAGTTTATGGGTCGGGGGAGCGGCAGATACGCAGTATTTT.

J is TRBJ2-5 and V is TRBV5-1; D is unresolved. The CDR3 has 14 amino acids. V lost 0 bases to trimming and J lost 1 base, with 7 bases between them. The germline CDR1 and CDR2 sequences are SGHRS and YFSETQ. The CDR3 DNA is TGCGCCAGCAGCTTGGGAGGTGCCCAAGAGACCCAGTACTTC. It translates to CASSLGGAQETQYF.

This chain links TRBV10-1 with TRBJ2-5; 9 bases agree with TRBD2. This CDR3 is 15 amino acids long. Trimming at V came to 4 bases and at J to 3 bases, leaving 6 bases not matched to a gene. Germline CDR1 WNHNN, CDR2 SYGVQD (reference sequence). DNA for the CDR3: TGCGCCAGCAGTGCGGGGCTAGCGGGAAAAGAGACCCAGTACTTC. Translating gives CASSAGLAGKETQYF.

The chain joins TRBV6-5 to TRBJ1-1; TRBD1 is a possible D gene (5 bases). The CDR3 contains 13 residues. V lost 2 bases to trimming and J lost 4 bases, with 8 bases between them. Germline V gene data show CDR1 as MNHEY and CDR2 as SVGAGI. CDR3 in DNA: TGTGCCAGCAGTTACAGGGGAGGCACTGAAGCTTTCTTT. This codes for CASSYRGGTEAFF.

The V gene is TRBV6-5, the J gene TRBJ2-7; 9 bases line up with TRBD1. Trimming took 2 bases from V and 6 from J; bases not matched to a gene: 2. Per germline, CDR1 MNHEY and CDR2 SVGAGI. The CDR3 consists of 13 residues. The CDR3 nucleotides read TGTGCCAGCAGTTACGGGACAGGGACCGAGCAGTACTTC. Protein: CASSYGTGTEQYF.

As for this clone: The same CDR3 is also encoded by other DNA sequences in this sample. V and J are TRBV5-4 and TRBJ1-1; D unclear. Trimming pared 3 bases from V and 3 bases from J, leaving 6 bases between. The CDR3 sequence is 12 residues long. Germline V gives CDR1 SGHNT, CDR2 YYREEE (reference sequence). CDR3: CASSSGYTEAFF. In DNA form, the CDR3 reads TGTGCCAGCAGCTCCGGGTACACTGAAGCTTTCTTT.

Note on this clone: This CDR3 is also generated by other DNA sequences in the sample. The chain joins TRBV18 to TRBJ1-1; TRBD1 agrees at 7 bases. This CDR3 is 13 amino acids long. The junction had 2 bases not matched to a gene; V was cut back by 2 bases and J by 5 bases. Germline V gene lookup returns CDR1 KGHSH and CDR2 LQKENI. The CDR3 region has the DNA TGTGCCAGCTCACCAATGACAGGGACTGAAGCTTTCTTT. Translated, it gives CASSPMTGTEAFF.

The chain combines TRBV6-5 with TRBJ1-1; D remains ambiguous. In germline, CDR1 is MNHEY, CDR2 SVGAGI. The CDR3 is 14 residues long. V lost 2 bases, J lost 0 bases, and 7 bases lay in between. The CDR3 loop reads CASSYVQLNTEAFF. The CDR3 region has the DNA TGTGCCAGCAGTTACGTACAATTGAACACTGAAGCTTTCTTT.

The chain recombines TRBV6-1 with TRBJ2-2; 9 bases agree with TRBD1. This CDR3 contains 14 residues. J lost 5 bases, V lost 7 bases, and 5 bases had no gene match. Germline values: CDR1 MNHNS, CDR2 SASEGT. CDR3 sequence reads: CASKTGGETGELFF. CDR3 nucleotides: TGTGCCAGCAAGACAGGGGGGGAAACCGGGGAGCTGTTTTTT.